These T cell receptor beta chains were read from a single sample in a study of beta chain features in type 1 diabetes. Clones were read by immunoSEQ multiplex PCR, and TCRdb kept only the in-frame ones, dropping some. The data hold about 140,000 clones, with about an eighth observed a single time. Material for sequencing was central memory CD4+ T cells from blood. These receptors all stem from a man between 18 and 35 years old with type 1 diabetes. The CDR3 runs from the conserved cysteine through the conserved F or W. The order of the fields is V gene, D gene, J gene, clone size, CDR3 protein, CDR3 DNA. The D gene is left open where the match is weak. Size is stated for part of the rows, as once, few or many counts, or as a class when the clone is expanded.

>TRBV20-1|.|TRBJ2-2|.
CSASRGELFF
TGCAGTGCTAGTCGGGGGGAGCTGTTTTTT
>TRBV5-1|.|TRBJ2-5|.
CASSLGQDETQYF
TGCGCCAGCAGCTTGGGACAGGATGAGACCCAGTACTTC
>TRBV2|.|TRBJ2-5|few
CASTAGRQTSGETQYF
TGTGCCAGCACCGCAGGGCGGCAGACGAGTGGAGAGACCCAGTACTTC
>TRBV6-1|.|TRBJ1-1|.
CASSDRDGTEAFF
TGTGCCAGCAGTGACAGGGACGGCACTGAAGCTTTCTTT
>TRBV18|TRBD1|TRBJ2-7|.
CASSPTGTPPHQYF
TGTGCCAGCTCACCGACAGGGACCCCTCCCCACCAGTACTTC
>TRBV6-1|TRBD1|TRBJ1-1|.
CASSEGQGARTEAFF
TGTGCCAGCAGTGAAGGACAGGGGGCGCGGACTGAAGCTTTCTTT
>TRBV5-5|TRBD1|TRBJ2-3|.
CASRSTGGTDTQYF
TGTGCCAGCAGATCCACAGGGGGCACAGATACGCAGTATTTT
>TRBV14|TRBD1|TRBJ1-6|many
CASSQERQGAGSPLHF
TGTGCCAGCAGCCAGGAAAGACAGGGGGCAGGTTCACCCCTCCACTTT
>TRBV18|.|TRBJ2-5|.
CASSDRGLQETQYF
TGTGCCAGCTCCGACCGGGGCCTCCAAGAGACCCAGTACTTC
>TRBV4-1|.|TRBJ2-1|few
CASTQDSDASYNEQFF
TGCGCCAGCACCCAAGACTCAGACGCATCCTACAATGAGCAGTTCTTC
>TRBV20-1|.|TRBJ2-7|many
CSAGESYEQYF
TGCAGTGCTGGAGAGTCCTACGAGCAGTACTTC
>TRBV9|.|TRBJ2-1|few
CASSASARDNEQFF
TGTGCCAGCAGCGCCTCCGCGAGGGACAATGAGCAGTTCTTC
>TRBV30|TRBD1|TRBJ1-5|.
CAWATGGRNQPQHF
TGTGCCTGGGCTACAGGGGGCAGAAATCAGCCCCAGCATTTT
>TRBV7-9|.|TRBJ1-5|few
CASSSTGFSGEPQHF
TGTGCCAGCAGCAGTACAGGGTTTTCTGGGGAGCCCCAGCATTTT
>TRBV11-3|.|TRBJ2-1|.
CASSLGWSSYNEQFF
TGTGCCAGCAGCTTAGGTTGGAGCTCCTACAATGAGCAGTTCTTC
>TRBV5-1|.|TRBJ1-2|few
CASSSQEDYGYTF
TGCGCCAGCAGCTCACAGGAAGACTATGGCTACACCTTC
>TRBV9|.|TRBJ2-6|few
CASSGWVEGANVLTF
TGTGCCAGCAGCGGGTGGGTAGAAGGGGCCAACGTCCTGACTTTC
>TRBV4-1|TRBD1|TRBJ2-7|few
CASKGTGLDEQYF
TGCGCCAGCAAGGGGACAGGGTTAGACGAGCAGTACTTC
>TRBV5-1|TRBD1|TRBJ1-1|.
CASRTGVNTEAFF
TGCGCCAGCAGAACAGGGGTGAACACTGAAGCTTTCTTT
>TRBV30|.|TRBJ1-1|many
CAWNRDKAFF
TGTGCCTGGAATCGGGACAAAGCTTTCTTT
>TRBV4-1|.|TRBJ1-1|.
CASSQGSQSNTEAFF
TGCGCCAGCAGCCAAGGGTCCCAATCGAACACTGAAGCTTTCTTT
>TRBV7-9|.|TRBJ1-5|.
CASSRDLGNQPQHF
TGTGCCAGCAGCCGGGACCTAGGGAATCAGCCCCAGCATTTT
>TRBV7-2|.|TRBJ2-6|.
CASSPRNSGANVLTF
TGTGCCAGCAGCCCTAGGAACTCTGGGGCCAACGTCCTGACTTTC
>TRBV11-2|TRBD2|TRBJ2-7|.
CASSLLGSGADEQYF
TGTGCCAGCAGCTTACTCGGCAGCGGGGCGGACGAGCAGTACTTC
>TRBV5-1|.|TRBJ2-2|few
CASSLMAGADGELFF
TGCGCCAGCAGCTTGATGGCAGGGGCAGACGGGGAGCTGTTTTTT
>TRBV6-1|TRBD1|TRBJ2-2|few
CASSEPRTGSSAGELFF
TGTGCCAGCAGCGAACCACGGACAGGTAGCAGTGCCGGGGAGCTGTTTTTT
>TRBV11-2|.|TRBJ2-3|.
CASSLDELCPYF
TGTGCCAGCAGCTTAGATGAACTCTGCCCGTATTTT
>TRBV7-2|.|TRBJ1-1|.
CASSLEGGINTEAFF
TGTGCCAGCAGCTTAGAGGGCGGAATAAACACTGAAGCTTTCTTT
>TRBV5-6|.|TRBJ1-4|.
CASSFERVGEKLFF
TGTGCCAGCAGCTTCGAGAGGGTGGGTGAAAAACTGTTTTTT
>TRBV6-5|.|TRBJ1-5|.
CASRSTIQEPQHF
TGTGCCAGCAGGTCGACCATCCAGGAGCCCCAGCATTTT
>TRBV7-2|TRBD1|TRBJ1-1|.
CASSPDRVNTEAFF
TGTGCCAGCAGCCCGGACAGGGTGAACACTGAAGCTTTCTTT
>TRBV29-1|.|TRBJ2-1|.
CSVVETLFYEQFF
TGCAGCGTCGTTGAAACCCTTTTTTATGAGCAGTTCTTC
>TRBV15|.|TRBJ2-7|medium-sized
CATSRQGDEQYF
TGTGCCACCAGCAGACAGGGCGACGAGCAGTACTTC
>TRBV10-3|.|TRBJ1-5|.
CAVCGGGGQPQHF
TGTGCCGTCTGCGGTGGAGGAGGTCAGCCCCAGCATTTT
>TRBV27|.|TRBJ1-1|few
CASSRLGYTEAFF
TGTGCCAGCAGCCGTTTAGGGTACACTGAAGCTTTCTTT
>TRBV29-1|TRBD2|TRBJ2-7|.
CSVGEPGRYEQYF
TGCAGCGTGGGAGAGCCCGGGAGGTACGAGCAGTACTTC
>TRBV7-8|TRBD1|TRBJ2-5|few
CASSFRTGQETQYF
TGTGCCAGCAGCTTCCGGACAGGCCAAGAGACCCAGTACTTC
>TRBV27|TRBD2|TRBJ2-5|.
CASSLGTSGGETQYF
TGTGCCAGCAGCCTCGGGACTAGCGGGGGAGAGACCCAGTACTTC
>TRBV6-1|.|TRBJ2-3|.
CATGSPGTDTQYF
TGTGCCACAGGAAGCCCTGGCACAGATACGCAGTATTTT
>TRBV14|.|TRBJ1-2|few
CASSQDLRTANYGYTF
TGTGCCAGCAGCCAAGATCTCCGGACAGCTAACTATGGCTACACCTTC
>TRBV6-5|.|TRBJ2-7|.
CASSYSGDPPYEQYF
TGTGCCAGCAGTTACTCGGGAGACCCACCCTACGAGCAGTACTTC
>TRBV30|.|TRBJ1-2|few
CAWSYGDYGYTF
TGTGCCTGGAGCTACGGCGACTATGGCTACACCTTC
>TRBV9|.|TRBJ2-1|few
CASSSRFGGSSYNEQFF
TGTGCCAGCAGCTCGCGGTTTGGGGGCTCATCCTACAATGAGCAGTTCTTC
>TRBV30|.|TRBJ1-5|many
CAWAGDSNQPQHF
TGTGCCTGGGCAGGAGATAGCAATCAGCCCCAGCATTTT
>TRBV9|.|TRBJ2-5|few
CASSVWVGETQYF
TGTGCCAGCAGCGTATGGGTTGGGGAGACCCAGTACTTC
>TRBV2|TRBD2|TRBJ2-7|.
CASSPTSDEQYF
TGTGCCAGCAGTCCTACTAGCGACGAGCAGTACTTC
>TRBV6-5|.|TRBJ2-3|many
CASSYSGPSTDTQYF
TGTGCCAGCAGTTACTCGGGCCCTAGCACAGATACGCAGTATTTT
>TRBV5-1|TRBD1|TRBJ2-1|.
CASSPGQEYNEQFF
TGCGCCAGCAGCCCGGGACAGGAATACAATGAGCAGTTCTTC
>TRBV10-3|TRBD1|TRBJ2-7|once
CAIRAGGPSSYEQYF
TGTGCCATCAGAGCAGGGGGCCCGTCCTCCTACGAGCAGTACTTC
>TRBV5-1|.|TRBJ2-2|few
CASSTRPGENTGELFF
TGCGCCAGCAGCACGCGACCAGGGGAGAACACCGGGGAGCTGTTTTTT
>TRBV5-1|TRBD1|TRBJ2-7|few
CASRDRAEYEQYF
TGCGCCAGCAGAGACAGGGCGGAATACGAGCAGTACTTC
>TRBV6-6|TRBD1|TRBJ1-2|.
CASSYSGTGSDGYTF
TGTGCCAGCAGTTACTCAGGGACAGGGAGTGATGGCTACACCTTC
>TRBV4-2|.|TRBJ1-4|few
CASSQEHGEKLFF
TGTGCCAGCAGCCAAGAACATGGTGAAAAACTGTTTTTT